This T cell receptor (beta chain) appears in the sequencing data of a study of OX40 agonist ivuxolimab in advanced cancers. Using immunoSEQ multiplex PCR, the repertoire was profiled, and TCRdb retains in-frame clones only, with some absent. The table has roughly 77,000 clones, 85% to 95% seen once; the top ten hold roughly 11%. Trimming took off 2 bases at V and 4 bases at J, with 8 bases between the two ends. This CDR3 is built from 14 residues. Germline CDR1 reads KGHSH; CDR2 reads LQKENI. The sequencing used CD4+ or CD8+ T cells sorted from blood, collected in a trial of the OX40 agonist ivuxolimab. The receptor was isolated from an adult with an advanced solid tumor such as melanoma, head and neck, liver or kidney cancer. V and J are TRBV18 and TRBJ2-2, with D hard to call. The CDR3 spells CASSPESLTGELFF. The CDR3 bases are TGTGCCAGCTCACCAGAGTCCCTCACCGGGGAGCTGTTTTTT.